These 32 T cell receptor beta chains came from one sample sequenced in a study of sequential checkpoint blockade in melanoma. Treatment noted: randomized to nivolumab then ipilimumab (arm A) or the reverse (arm B). Clones were read by immunoSEQ multiplex PCR, and TCRdb kept only the in-frame ones, dropping some. The data contain 4,500 to 7,000 clones, under 45% of them singletons. Sequenced material: tumor tissue (inferred from file names), taken from a patient given nivolumab and ipilimumab in sequence. These receptors were obtained from a human donor with melanoma.

The chain has TRBV18 and TRBJ1-5; 9 bases fit TRBD1. The junction had 4 bases not matched to a gene; V was cut back by 6 bases and J by 4 bases. CDR1 is KGHSH and CDR2 is LQKENI in the germline V gene. This CDR3 is built from 14 residues. The CDR3, as DNA: TGTGCCAGCTCTCAGGGGACAGGGAATCAGCCCCAGCATTTT. This sequence encodes CASSQGTGNQPQHF.

CDR3 DNA: TGTGCCAGCAGTGAATTTAGTTATCCCTACGAGCAGTACTTC. It encodes CASSEFSYPYEQYF. The V gene is TRBV25-1, the J gene TRBJ2-7; D not certain. V was clipped by 1 base and J by 2 bases, with 9 bases between them. CDR1 is MGHDK, CDR2 SYGVNS, per germline. This CDR3 region has 14 residues.

The chain combines TRBV6-7 with TRBJ1-1; 8 bases line up with TRBD1. TRBV6-7 is an ORF, with its function uncertain. The CDR3 runs 18 residues. With 6 bases clipped from V and 0 bases from J, the junction kept 15 bases outside the gene matches. The CDR3 coding sequence is TGTGCCAGCAGAATCACAGGGGGGGGAATCTTGTTGAACACTGAAGCTTTCTTT. This gives the protein CASRITGGGILLNTEAFF.

The genes are TRBV6-7 and TRBJ2-1, with D possibly being TRBD1 or TRBD2 (6 bases each). TRBV6-7 is sorted into the ORF group, with uncertain function. The CDR3 has 11 amino acids. V was pared by 7 bases and J by 12 bases, with 13 bases between. The CDR3 nucleotides are TGTGCCAGCACAGGGGAGGCTCTGCAGTTCTTC. Translation gives CASTGEALQFF.

This clone turned up a few times. This chain uses TRBV9 with TRBJ2-3, with unresolved D. Trimming removed 0 bases from V and 2 bases from J, with 10 bases in between. The germline V gene has CDR1 SGDLS and CDR2 YYNGEE. The CDR3 covers 15 residues. The CDR3 coding sequence is TGTGCCAGCAGCGTAGTTGGAGACTCCACAGATACGCAGTATTTT. Amino acid sequence: CASSVVGDSTDTQYF.

This clone showed up just a few times. The chain combines TRBV10-1 with TRBJ2-2; a possible D gene is TRBD2 (5 bases). Germline loops: CDR1 WNHNN, CDR2 SYGVQD (reference sequence). Trimming took 8 bases from V and 4 from J, leaving 5 bases between them. The CDR3 is 11 residues long. CDR3 loop: CASGGTGELFF. The CDR3 DNA is TGCGCCAGCGGAGGCACCGGGGAGCTGTTTTTT.

This clone occurred a few times. The chain has TRBV6-7 and TRBJ1-4; D not resolved. TRBV6-7 is given ORF status, its function remaining uncertain. V gave up 2 bases and J gave up 8 bases, with 3 bases separating them. The CDR3 totals 11 residues. The CDR3 sequence: CASSYKEKLFF. Here the CDR3 DNA reads TGTGCCAGCAGTTACAAGGAAAAACTGTTTTTT.

This clone was found once. The chain couples TRBV10-2 to TRBJ2-3; TRBD2 is a possible D gene (6 bases). Trimming took 6 bases from V and 0 from J, leaving 13 bases between them. In germline, CDR1 is WSHSY, CDR2 SAAADI. The CDR3 length is 15 residues. DNA of the CDR3: TGCGCCAGCAGGGCGACTAGGACTAGCACAGATACGCAGTATTTT. This encodes CASRATRTSTDTQYF.

The chain is built from TRBV29-1 and TRBJ2-2, with TRBD1 matching over 10 bases. The V segment lost 4 bases and the J segment 3 bases; nucleotides outside the gene matches: 2. The CDR3 has 14 residues. Germline V gene lookup returns CDR1 SQVTM and CDR2 ANQGSEA. CDR3 loop: CSVAGQGYTGELFF. CDR3 in DNA: TGCAGCGTTGCGGGACAGGGGTACACCGGGGAGCTGTTTTTT.

The genes are TRBV30 and TRBJ2-3, with 7 positions matching TRBD1. The CDR3 spans 15 residues. Germline values: CDR1 GTSNPN, CDR2 SVGIG (reference sequence). Unmatched junction bases numbered 12, after V lost 7 bases and J lost 2 bases. CDR3 residues: CASAETGKHTDTQYF. CDR3 DNA: TGTGCCTCAGCAGAGACAGGGAAACACACAGATACGCAGTATTTT. Together with reference TRBV30 and TRBJ2-3, the CDR3 gives the full variable domain: SQTIHQWPATLVQPVGSPLSLECTVEGTSNPNLYWYRQAAGRGLQLLFYSVGIGQISSEVPQNLSASRPQDRQFILSSKKLLLSDSGFYLCASAETGKHTDTQYFGPGTRLTVL.

The chain links TRBV18 to TRBJ1-5, with 7 bases aligning to TRBD1. Unmatched junction bases numbered 6, after V lost 3 bases and J lost 4 bases. The CDR3 contains 15 residues. The germline gives CDR1 KGHSH, CDR2 LQKENI. The CDR3 here is CASSPTGTENQPQHF. Here the CDR3 DNA reads TGTGCCAGCTCACCCACCGGGACAGAGAATCAGCCCCAGCATTTT.

V gene TRBV15 combines with J gene TRBJ2-7, with 7 bases fitting TRBD2. The germline V gene encodes CDR1 LNHNV and CDR2 YYDKDF (reference sequence). Trimming at V came to 3 bases and at J to 3 bases, leaving 8 bases not matched to a gene. The CDR3 contains 15 residues. CDR3 coding DNA: TGTGCCACCAGCAGCCATGCGGGAGCCCTCTACGAGCAGTACTTC. Protein product: CATSSHAGALYEQYF.

The chain's CDR3 is CASSFPGTSAPEQYF. For the CDR3, the DNA is TGTGCCAGCAGTTTCCCCGGGACTAGTGCCCCCGAGCAGTACTTC. The chain links TRBV6-8 to TRBJ2-7, with 8 bases identical to TRBD2. The CDR3 sequence is 15 residues long. Germline V gives CDR1 MNHGY, CDR2 SAAAGT. The junction had 11 bases not matched to a gene; V was cut back by 4 bases and J by 6 bases.

This clone has just a few counts. V and J are TRBV11-3 and TRBJ2-1, with D possibly called TRBD1 or TRBD2 (5 bases each). Per germline, CDR1 SGHNT and CDR2 YENEEA. The CDR3 is 14 residues long. Trimming took 1 base from V and 2 from J, leaving 6 bases between them. The CDR3 reads CASSLVGAYNEQFF. The CDR3 DNA reads TGTGCCAGCAGCTTAGTGGGGGCCTACAATGAGCAGTTCTTC.

This sequence joins TRBV7-5 and TRBJ1-1. TRBV7-5 is annotated as a pseudogene. The CDR3 spans 15 residues. The CDR3 DNA reads as TGTGCCAGCAGCTGGGGTGGGGACGGGAACACTGAAGCTTTCTTT. This translates into CASSWGGDGNTEAFF.

The V and J genes are TRBV5-1 and TRBJ2-3; 7 bases align to TRBD2. The junction had 7 bases not matched to a gene; V was cut back by 7 bases and J by 2 bases. Germline V gene data show CDR1 as SGHRS and CDR2 as YFSETQ. This CDR3 region has 14 residues. CDR3 region: CASSGLTFTDTQYF. CDR3 nucleotides: TGCGCCAGCTCGGGACTAACTTTCACAGATACGCAGTATTTT.

The chain is built from TRBV14 and TRBJ2-7; D is uncertain. V shed 0 bases and J shed 3 bases, with 9 bases lying between them. The CDR3 has 14 amino acids. Germline assignment: CDR1 SGHDN and CDR2 FVKESK. The DNA of the CDR3 is TGTGCCAGCAGCCAAGAAGTCAGAAGCTACGAGCAGTACTTC. It yields the protein CASSQEVRSYEQYF.

This clone was counted a few times. The chain uses TRBV29-1 and TRBJ2-7; 9 bases fit TRBD2. This CDR3 region has 14 residues. Germline CDR1 is SQVTM and CDR2 is ANQGSEA. V lost 4 bases, J lost 0 bases, and 4 bases stayed unmatched. For the CDR3, the DNA is TGCAGCGTTGCCAGCGGGAGGCCCTCCTACGAGCAGTACTTC. Its translation: CSVASGRPSYEQYF.

This clone was seen once. The chain combines TRBV19 with TRBJ1-5; 11 nucleotides align to TRBD1. Germline V lookup: CDR1 LNHDA, CDR2 SQIVND (reference sequence). There are 18 residues in the CDR3. The V gene end was trimmed by 3 bases and the J gene end by 0 bases; junction bases not matched to a gene: 7. The CDR3 is CASSIHGQGAYSNQPQHF. The CDR3 DNA is TGTGCCAGTAGTATCCATGGACAGGGGGCTTATAGCAATCAGCCCCAGCATTTT.

The chain joins TRBV5-1 to TRBJ2-1; no firm D call. The CDR3 length is 14 residues. Germline CDR1 reads SGHRS; CDR2 reads YFSETQ. The V and J ends lost 0 bases and 4 bases respectively, with 8 bases between them. The CDR3 protein is CASSLVAQYNEQFF. CDR3 coding DNA: TGCGCCAGCAGCTTGGTTGCGCAGTACAATGAGCAGTTCTTC.

The rearrangement links TRBV9 to TRBJ1-1; D is possibly TRBD1 (5 bases). The ends were cut back, 5 bases at V and 1 base at J, with 9 bases in the middle. The CDR3 is 13 residues long. Germline lookup yields CDR1 SGDLS and CDR2 YYNGEE. The CDR3 region is CASSQGENTEAFF. The CDR3 DNA is TGTGCCAGCAGTCAGGGAGAGAACACTGAAGCTTTCTTT.

DNA of the CDR3: TGTGCCACCAGCAGAGATGGGTCGAGGGGAAATGAGCAGTTCTTC. Amino acid sequence: CATSRDGSRGNEQFF. This chain joins TRBV15 and TRBJ2-1; D may be TRBD1 or TRBD2 (5 bases each). Germline lookup yields CDR1 LNHNV and CDR2 YYDKDF (reference sequence). The CDR3 runs 15 residues. The germline V and J ends were trimmed by 0 bases and 7 bases, with 13 bases remaining between them.

V gene TRBV19 combines with J gene TRBJ1-2, with 8 bases aligning to TRBD1. Per germline, CDR1 LNHDA and CDR2 SQIVND (reference sequence). The CDR3 is 14 residues long. With 5 bases clipped from V and 1 base from J, the junction kept 3 bases outside the gene matches. The CDR3, as DNA: TGTGCCAGTAGTGTCGGACAGGGTAACTATGGCTACACCTTC. It encodes CASSVGQGNYGYTF.

The rearrangement joins TRBV18 to TRBJ2-1; 8 bases fit TRBD2. CDR1 is KGHSH, CDR2 LQKENI, per germline. The CDR3 loop spans 17 amino acids. The junction had 14 bases not matched to a gene; V was cut back by 3 bases and J by 7 bases. CDR3 in DNA: TGTGCCAGCTCACCTAAAGATGGCAGACTAGCGACAAATGAGCAGTTCTTC. It encodes CASSPKDGRLATNEQFF.

By proportion, this clone is medium-sized (0.01 to 0.1%). The chain carries TRBV6-8 and TRBJ2-2; 7 positions agree with TRBD1. The CDR3 sequence is 15 residues long. Germline trimming cut 2 bases from V and 5 bases from J; bases unmatched to any gene: 5. Per the germline V gene, CDR1 is MNHGY and CDR2 is SAAAGT. CDR3 residues: CASSYDWGQTGELFF. Here the CDR3 DNA reads TGTGCCAGCAGTTACGATTGGGGACAGACCGGGGAGCTGTTTTTT.

Sample share makes this clone large. The CDR3 is CASSYRGPDGYTF. The CDR3 DNA is TGTGCCAGCAGTTACAGGGGGCCAGATGGCTACACCTTC. This chain connects TRBV6-8 to TRBJ1-2, with 7 bases fitting TRBD1. This CDR3 spans 13 amino acids. Looked up from germline, CDR1 is MNHGY and CDR2 is SAAAGT. J gave up 6 bases and V 2 bases, and 3 bases lay outside the gene matches.

The chain employs TRBV6-7 and TRBJ1-5; TRBD1 might be the D (6 bases). TRBV6-7 is an open reading frame whose function is uncertain. The V and J ends lost 5 bases and 7 bases respectively, with 15 bases between them. This CDR3 has 14 amino acids. The CDR3 nucleotides are TGTGCCAGCAGTGAAGTAGGGGGGCGCCAGCCCCAGCATTTT. Translating gives CASSEVGGRQPQHF.

DNA of the CDR3: TGTGCCTGGAGTCAACAGGGAAACACTGAAGCTTTCTTT. Encoded protein: CAWSQQGNTEAFF. This rearrangement joins TRBV30 to TRBJ1-1, with a possible D match to TRBD1 (6 bases). Germline V gene data show CDR1 as GTSNPN and CDR2 as SVGIG (reference sequence). This CDR3 is built from 13 residues. Trimming shortened V by 2 bases and J by 2 bases, and 9 bases separated the two germline ends.

V and J are TRBV29-1 and TRBJ2-4; 9 bases are a match to TRBD1. There are 13 residues in the CDR3. Unmatched junction bases numbered 7, after V lost 7 bases and J lost 6 bases. In germline, CDR1 is SQVTM, CDR2 ANQGSEA. DNA for the CDR3: TGCAGCGCTGTTTTGACAGGGGGAAACATTCAGTACTTC. It encodes CSAVLTGGNIQYF.

This clone was picked up a small number of times. The J gene is TRBJ2-1, the V gene TRBV19; no clear D. Germline V CDR1 and CDR2: LNHDA, SQIVND (reference sequence). Trimming shortened V by 5 bases and J by 0 bases, and 11 bases separated the two germline ends. This CDR3 has 15 residues. Here the CDR3 reads CASSVDWSSYNEQFF. The CDR3, as DNA: TGTGCCAGTAGTGTCGACTGGTCCTCCTACAATGAGCAGTTCTTC.

The V and J genes are TRBV28 and TRBJ2-7, with 7 bases identical to TRBD1. The CDR3 spans 14 residues. The germline CDR1 and CDR2 sequences are MDHEN and SYDVKM. Unmatched junction bases numbered 13, after V lost 2 bases and J lost 12 bases. CDR3 loop: CASSLTIEGAVAYF. CDR3 sequence (DNA): TGTGCCAGCAGTTTAACTATAGAGGGGGCGGTAGCGTACTTC.

This clone showed up just a few times. The V and J genes are TRBV11-3 and TRBJ2-1; the match to TRBD2 covers 8 bases. V was pared by 5 bases and J by 7 bases, with 19 bases of the junction left unmatched. Germline assignment: CDR1 SGHNT and CDR2 YENEEA. The CDR3 totals 18 residues. The DNA of the CDR3 is TGTGCCAGCAGCCGTTTTGAAATCCTAAGCGGGAGTAGAAATGAGCAGTTCTTC. Its protein is CASSRFEILSGSRNEQFF.